This T cell receptor (beta chain) is from a study of glioma-infiltrating T cells (dated by TCRdb to about 2016). About the investigation overall: Glioma tissue, non-neoplastic brain tissue and matched peripheral blood mononuclear cells were used as sources from which TCR alpha- and beta-chain repertoires were sequenced. To gauge divergence between tissue and blood T-cell populations, every tissue-infiltrating repertoire was compared against the peripheral blood repertoire from the same patient. The paired cohort was made up of three low-grade glioma patients, several primary glioblastoma patients and three non-glioma patients who contributed non-neoplastic brain tissue.

Overall study outcomes, separate from this receptor: Group comparisons were based on small numbers of patients: three non-neoplastic, three low-grade glioma and about eight glioblastoma patients. In non-neoplastic patients, VJ-independent divergence between tissue and blood fell below expectation, whereas in all gliomas, and especially in low-grade gliomas, the divergence rose above expectation. Very few CDR3 sequences were found to be shared between tissue and blood, and this scarcity was attributed to high CDR3 diversity and limited sampling.

This clonotype was seen ten or more times. The clone's antigen remains unknown. There are no base qualities to consult, and no much larger clone falls within one base. The iRepertoire nested amplicon-rescue multiplex PCR (arm-PCR) platform was used to amplify TCR alpha and beta CDR3 regions from RNA. The input for one-step reverse transcription and amplification was roughly 85-400 ng of either tissue mRNA or PBMC total RNA. Following bead purification, Illumina adapters were added by a secondary multiplex PCR, and the libraries were gel-purified between 200 and 400 bp. The libraries contained internal 6-nucleotide barcodes that were used for demultiplexing. The libraries were sequenced on an Illumina MiSeq using 2x220 or 2x250 nucleotide paired-end reads. Turning to the authors' computational methods: Paired reads were merged using FLASH 1.2.11 and were aligned to the GRCh37 human genome using BWA-MEM, after which TRA and TRB reads were extracted. For V and J assignment, an IMGT-derived reference of cassette sequences and CDR3 motifs that included pseudogenes was used. Reads were translated in three frames, and productive CDR3s were defined by a C…FGXG motif without stop codons. Unique combinations of V-J cassette pair and CDR3 amino acid sequence were defined as clonotypes. Reads were filtered by Hamming distance, thresholded by each sample's sequence error rate in mapped regions. The public reads were reprocessed in TCRdb via fastp at Q25 and MiXCR, keeping in-frame beta chains. For every CDR3 protein sequence, its rows merge into one entry that carries the most common genes and DNA. Clone size and V and J calls follow TCRdb, not the original study. For this sample the table gives approximately 130,000 distinct CDR3 sequences, of which around 25% were detected only once. Of the sample, 27% is held by the ten largest clones.

The source material was glioma tissue, nonneoplastic brain tissue, or PBMCs (not recorded which). The source of this sequence is a human donor with low-grade glioma or glioblastoma, undergoing nonglioma brain surgery, or in good health (not recorded which).

The CDR3 protein is CATSDASDGANEAFF. The base sequence is TGTGCCACCAGTGATGCGTCGGATGGAGCGAATGAAGCTTTCTTT. The chain was built from TRBV24-1 and TRBJ1-1; too little of a D gene remains to name it. Taken from cysteine to phenylalanine, the CDR3 has 15 residues. The entry retains the CDR3 DNA only, 45 bases that are in frame from base 1. V gives up 3 bases and J gives up 7 bases, and the segment between their germline ends measures 17 bases. The germline V gene encodes CDR1 KGHDR and CDR2 SFDVKD.